This is a list of T cell receptor beta chains from one sample in a study of CD8+CD57+ T cells in acquired aplastic anemia. TCRdb reprocessed the reads via MiXCR and lists one record per CDR3 protein. The sample shows fewer than 85,000 distinct CDR3 sequences, roughly 70% of them seen only once. Specimen: sorted CD4+, CD8+, or CD8+CD57+ T cells (not recorded which) from PBMCs. The receptors originated from a human donor with aplastic anemia. Both conserved end residues are part of each CDR3. D genes are given only for firm matches. Some rows mark clone size as missing; the rest say once, few, many or name a class of expanded clone.

v_call	d_call	clone_size	j_call	cdr3_aa	cdr3_nt
TRBV3-1	-	-	TRBJ1-5	CASSQDRTGHQPQHF	TGTGCCAGCAGCCAAGACCGGACGGGGCATCAGCCCCAGCATTTT
TRBV4-3	-	-	TRBJ2-7	CASSQDRPSYEQYF	TGCGCCAGCAGCCAAGATCGGCCCTCCTACGAGCAGTACTTC
TRBV5-1	-	-	TRBJ1-6	CASSSAGSSSPLHF	TGCGCCAGCAGCAGCGCGGGGTCATCATCACCCCTCCACTTT
TRBV15	-	-	TRBJ1-3	CATSRAQLNTIYF	TGTGCCACCAGCAGAGCACAGCTGAACACCATATATTTT
TRBV29-1	TRBD1	once	TRBJ2-7	CSVWQGAYEQYF	TGCAGCGTTTGGCAGGGGGCTTACGAGCAGTACTTC
TRBV20-1	TRBD1	-	TRBJ2-2	CSAGQGTGELFF	TGCAGTGCGGGACAGGGCACCGGGGAGCTGTTTTTT
TRBV7-9	TRBD2	-	TRBJ2-5	CASRREGQETQYF	TGTGCCAGCAGGCGGGAGGGGCAAGAGACCCAGTACTTC
TRBV9	-	-	TRBJ2-7	CASSEGTNIIYEQYF	TGTGCCAGCAGCGAGGGGACAAATATAATCTACGAGCAGTACTTC
TRBV7-6	TRBD1	-	TRBJ1-1	CASSLGQGETEAFF	TGTGCCAGCAGCTTAGGACAGGGCGAGACTGAAGCTTTCTTT
TRBV15	-	-	TRBJ2-7	CATSTRQKNYEQYF	TGTGCCACCAGCACTCGTCAGAAGAACTACGAGCAGTACTTC
TRBV14	-	-	TRBJ2-3	CASSASGFRGTDTQYF	TGTGCCAGCAGCGCCTCGGGCTTCAGGGGCACAGATACGCAGTATTTT
TRBV12-3/TRBV12-4	-	-	TRBJ1-3	CASTRWANSGNTIYF	TGTGCCAGCACTCGCTGGGCCAACTCTGGAAACACCATATACTTT
TRBV11-3	TRBD2	-	TRBJ2-1	CASSLRLAGYEQFF	TGTGCCAGCAGCTTACGACTAGCGGGGTACGAGCAGTTCTTC
TRBV7-2	-	few	TRBJ1-1	CASSARGRENTEAFF	TGTGCCAGCAGCGCCCGGGGGCGCGAGAACACTGAAGCTTTCTTT
TRBV7-9	-	-	TRBJ2-5	CASSLEAGSGETQYF	TGTGCCAGCAGCTTAGAGGCCGGGTCGGGAGAGACCCAGTACTTC
TRBV9	-	-	TRBJ2-7	CASSSYTSEQYF	TGTGCCAGCAGCAGCTACACGTCCGAGCAGTACTTC
TRBV5-1	TRBD1	once	TRBJ1-4	CASSPGQGGGEKLFF	TGCGCCAGCAGTCCTGGACAGGGCGGGGGAGAAAAACTGTTTTTT
TRBV12-3/TRBV12-4	TRBD2	once	TRBJ2-3	CASSSAGGADTQYF	TGTGCCAGCAGTTCGGCGGGGGGTGCAGATACGCAGTATTTT
TRBV7-3	-	-	TRBJ1-1	CASGEEYTEAFF	TGTGCCAGCGGAGAGGAGTACACTGAAGCTTTCTTT
TRBV10-1	-	few	TRBJ2-3	CASKSGPRLEDTQYF	TGCGCCAGCAAAAGTGGCCCCCGACTAGAAGATACGCAGTATTTT
TRBV2	-	-	TRBJ1-2	CASSEWRERYGYTF	TGTGCCAGCAGTGAGTGGAGGGAACGCTATGGCTACACCTTC
TRBV7-4	-	few	TRBJ2-1	CASSLGVNEQFF	TGTGCCAGCAGCTTAGGGGTTAATGAGCAGTTCTTC
TRBV2	-	-	TRBJ2-5	CASSGRTLQETQYF	TGTGCCAGCAGTGGCCGGACACTGCAAGAGACCCAGTACTTC
TRBV7-9	-	-	TRBJ2-3	CASSRFTSTDTQYF	TGTGCCAGCAGCCGATTTACGAGCACAGATACGCAGTATTTT
TRBV7-8	TRBD1	-	TRBJ1-3	CASSPGTGGVNTIYF	TGTGCCAGCAGCCCAGGGACAGGGGGCGTAAACACCATATATTTT
TRBV2	-	-	TRBJ1-3	CASSAPGPSSGNTIYF	TGTGCCAGCAGTGCGCCAGGTCCAAGCTCTGGAAACACCATATATTTT
TRBV10-1	-	-	TRBJ2-2	CASSENREAGELFF	TGCGCCAGCAGTGAGAACAGGGAGGCCGGGGAGCTGTTTTTT
TRBV7-8	-	-	TRBJ2-1	CASSLDSGYDEQFF	TGTGCCAGCAGCTTAGATTCAGGGTACGATGAGCAGTTCTTC
TRBV24-1	-	-	TRBJ2-7	CATYEQYF	TGTGCCACCTACGAGCAGTACTTC
TRBV20-1	-	-	TRBJ1-1	CSARDTRTTMNTEAFF	TGCAGTGCTAGAGATACGAGGACAACCATGAACACTGAAGCTTTCTTT
TRBV10-3	TRBD1	-	TRBJ2-7	CAISGCRAGGGNGQYF	TGTGCCATCAGTGGGTGTAGGGCAGGGGGCGGTAATGGGCAGTACTTC
TRBV20-1	-	-	TRBJ2-7	CSARPDGTYEQYF	TGCAGTGCTAGGCCGGACGGAACCTACGAGCAGTACTTC
TRBV20-1	-	-	TRBJ1-1	CSAREAEAFF	TGCAGTGCTCGAGAAGCTGAAGCTTTCTTT
TRBV2	TRBD1	-	TRBJ2-2	CASRPGTVNTGELFF	TGTGCCAGCAGGCCCGGGACAGTTAACACCGGGGAGCTGTTTTTT
TRBV18	TRBD1	-	TRBJ1-1	CASSLDRGQGAFF	TGTGCCAGCTCACTCGACAGGGGGCAAGGAGCTTTCTTT
TRBV6-1	-	-	TRBJ1-2	CASSESHSWYGYTF	TGTGCCAGCAGTGAAAGTCACAGTTGGTATGGCTACACCTTC
TRBV7-9	-	-	TRBJ1-2	CASSPGLVGYTF	TGTGCCAGCAGTCCAGGGCTCGTTGGCTACACCTTC
TRBV29-1	-	-	TRBJ1-4	CSIRVRGENLFF	TGCAGCATCAGGGTTAGGGGGGAAAACCTGTTTTTT
TRBV2	-	-	TRBJ2-5	CASSDGGTGGETQYF	TGTGCCAGCAGTGATGGAGGTACAGGAGGAGAGACCCAGTACTTC
TRBV29-1	TRBD1	once	TRBJ1-3	CSAKQDRAGNTIYF	TGCAGCGCAAAACAAGACAGGGCTGGAAACACCATATATTTT
TRBV14	TRBD1	-	TRBJ2-7	CASSQDRRQGYEQYF	TGTGCCAGCAGCCAAGATAGACGACAGGGCTACGAGCAGTACTTC
TRBV10-3	TRBD1	few	TRBJ1-1	CAIMTGGPNTEAFF	TGTGCCATCATGACAGGGGGACCGAACACTGAAGCTTTCTTT
TRBV25-1	-	-	TRBJ2-7	CASSEFTSGTPYEQYF	TGTGCCAGCAGTGAATTTACCTCCGGGACTCCCTACGAGCAGTACTTC
TRBV20-1	TRBD1	-	TRBJ2-7	CSARGGQGYEQYF	TGCAGTGCTAGAGGAGGACAGGGCTACGAGCAGTACTTC
TRBV29-1	TRBD1	once	TRBJ2-3	CSVEGGTGGSVDTQYF	TGCAGCGTTGAGGGCGGGACAGGGGGATCGGTAGATACGCAGTATTTT
TRBV7-9	-	-	TRBJ2-7	CASSGPGVGYEQYF	TGTGCCAGCAGCGGACCAGGGGTAGGCTACGAGCAGTACTTC
TRBV11-1	-	-	TRBJ2-1	CASSSSRWGGSYNEQFF	-
TRBV7-2	TRBD2	-	TRBJ2-5	CASNTAGGQETQYF	TGTGCCAGTAATACTGCGGGGGGGCAAGAGACCCAGTACTTC
TRBV7-9	-	-	TRBJ2-7	CASSSIPFYEQYF	TGTGCCAGCAGCTCCATACCATTCTACGAGCAGTACTTC
TRBV3-1	-	-	TRBJ1-2	CASSLRQAKGYTF	TGTGCCAGCAGCCTAAGACAGGCGAAAGGCTACACCTTC